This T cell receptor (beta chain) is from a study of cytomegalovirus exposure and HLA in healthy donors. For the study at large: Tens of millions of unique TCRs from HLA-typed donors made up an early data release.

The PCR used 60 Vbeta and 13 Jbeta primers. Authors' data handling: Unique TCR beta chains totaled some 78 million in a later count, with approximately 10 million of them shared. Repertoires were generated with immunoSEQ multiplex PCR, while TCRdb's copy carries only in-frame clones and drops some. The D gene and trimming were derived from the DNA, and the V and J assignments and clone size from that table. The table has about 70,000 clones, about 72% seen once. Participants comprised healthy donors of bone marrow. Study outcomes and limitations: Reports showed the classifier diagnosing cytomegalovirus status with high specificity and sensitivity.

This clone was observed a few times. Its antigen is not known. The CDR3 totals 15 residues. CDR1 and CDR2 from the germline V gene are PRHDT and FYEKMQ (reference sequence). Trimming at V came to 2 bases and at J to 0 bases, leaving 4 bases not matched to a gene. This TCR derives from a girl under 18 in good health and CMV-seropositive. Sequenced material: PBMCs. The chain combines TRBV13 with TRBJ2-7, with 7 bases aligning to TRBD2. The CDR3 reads CASSLRASGSYEQYF. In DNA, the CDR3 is TGTGCCAGCAGCTTAAGGGCTAGCGGCTCCTACGAGCAGTACTTC.